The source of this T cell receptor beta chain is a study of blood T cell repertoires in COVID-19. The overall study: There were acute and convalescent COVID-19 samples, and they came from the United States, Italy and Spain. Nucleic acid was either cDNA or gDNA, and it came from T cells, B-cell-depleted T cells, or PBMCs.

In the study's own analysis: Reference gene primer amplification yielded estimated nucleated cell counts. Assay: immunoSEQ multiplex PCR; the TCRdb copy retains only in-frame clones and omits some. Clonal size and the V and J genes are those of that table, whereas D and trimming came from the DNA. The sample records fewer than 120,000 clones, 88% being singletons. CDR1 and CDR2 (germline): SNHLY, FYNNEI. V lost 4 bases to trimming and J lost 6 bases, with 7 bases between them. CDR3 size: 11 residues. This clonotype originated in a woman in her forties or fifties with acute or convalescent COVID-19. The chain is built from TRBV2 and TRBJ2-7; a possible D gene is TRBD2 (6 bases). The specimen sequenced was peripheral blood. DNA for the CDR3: TGTGCCAGCAGTGCCGGGGGCGAGCAGTACTTC. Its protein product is CASSAGGEQYF.